A selection of T cell receptor beta chains follows, all from one sample in a study of radiation and T cells in renal cell carcinoma. Profiling relied on immunoSEQ multiplex PCR, and the TCRdb table lists in-frame clones only, not all of them. The data contain around 170,000 clones, about 87% of them singletons. Sequencing used blood, obtained from a patient whose treatment included radiotherapy and nephrectomy. The source is a woman aged 45-65 years with renal cell carcinoma. Each CDR3 is given with its conserved first and last residue. The D gene is left open where the match is weak. Rows may omit the clone size; those that give it use once, few, many or a size class.

v_call: TRBV7-8
clone_size: NA
j_call: TRBJ1-5
d_call: TRBD1
cdr3_nt: TGTGCCAGCAGCTTATATGGGACAGGGGAGGCTGTCCATCAGCCCCAGCATTTT
cdr3_aa: CASSLYGTGEAVHQPQHF

v_call: TRBV6-5
clone_size: NA
j_call: TRBJ2-7
d_call: NA
cdr3_nt: TGTGCCAGCCTGCGGGGGCACGAGCAGTACTTC
cdr3_aa: CASLRGHEQYF

v_call: TRBV29-1
clone_size: few
j_call: TRBJ2-2
d_call: NA
cdr3_nt: TGCAGCGTGGCTAGACAGTACACCGGGGAGCTGTTTTTT
cdr3_aa: CSVARQYTGELFF

v_call: TRBV18
clone_size: NA
j_call: TRBJ1-2
d_call: TRBD1
cdr3_nt: TGTGCCAGCTCACCAACAGGACAGGGGGCCTCTTACTATGGCTACACCTTC
cdr3_aa: CASSPTGQGASYYGYTF

v_call: TRBV21-1
clone_size: NA
j_call: TRBJ1-3
d_call: NA
cdr3_nt: TGTGCCAGCAGCAACGTGGGAGGCCAAGCGGGGGGAAACACCATATATTTT
cdr3_aa: CASSNVGGQAGGNTIYF

v_call: TRBV18
clone_size: once
j_call: TRBJ2-5
d_call: NA
cdr3_nt: TGTGCCAGCTCACGGACTCAAGAGACCCAGTACTTC
cdr3_aa: CASSRTQETQYF

v_call: TRBV9
clone_size: NA
j_call: TRBJ2-5
d_call: NA
cdr3_nt: TGTGCCAGCAGCGTAGGAAAGCAAGAGACCCAGTACTTC
cdr3_aa: CASSVGKQETQYF

v_call: TRBV6-5
clone_size: NA
j_call: TRBJ2-2
d_call: TRBD2
cdr3_nt: TGTGCCAGCAGTTACGGACTAGCGGGGGGGACAGAGGAGCTGTTTTTT
cdr3_aa: CASSYGLAGGTEELFF

v_call: TRBV9
clone_size: few
j_call: TRBJ1-6
d_call: NA
cdr3_nt: TGTGCCAGCAGCGTAGCTATTGGGGGTGGATCACCCCTCCACTTT
cdr3_aa: CASSVAIGGGSPLHF

v_call: TRBV4-1
clone_size: NA
j_call: TRBJ2-7
d_call: NA
cdr3_nt: TGCGCCAGCAGCCAAGATCTTCGTGGCGTGGGGGCCGACGAGCAGTACTTC
cdr3_aa: CASSQDLRGVGADEQYF

v_call: TRBV6-5
clone_size: NA
j_call: TRBJ1-3
d_call: TRBD1
cdr3_nt: TGTGCCAGCGCCCACAGGGGGGACACCATATATTTT
cdr3_aa: CASAHRGDTIYF

v_call: TRBV18
clone_size: NA
j_call: TRBJ2-7
d_call: NA
cdr3_nt: TGTGCCAGCTCACCACCAACCGCGAGCTCCTACGAGCAGTACTTC
cdr3_aa: CASSPPTASSYEQYF

v_call: TRBV11-1
clone_size: NA
j_call: TRBJ2-1
d_call: NA
cdr3_nt: TGTGCCAGCAGCTCGATCCCCTACAATGAGCAGTTCTTC
cdr3_aa: CASSSIPYNEQFF

v_call: TRBV9
clone_size: NA
j_call: TRBJ1-2
d_call: NA
cdr3_nt: TGTGCCAGCAGCCCAGAGCCAAGACAGAACTATGGCTACACCTTC
cdr3_aa: CASSPEPRQNYGYTF

v_call: TRBV2
clone_size: NA
j_call: TRBJ2-2
d_call: NA
cdr3_nt: TGTGCCAGCGACTCTCCTTCAAACACCGGGGAGCTGTTTTTT
cdr3_aa: CASDSPSNTGELFF

v_call: TRBV6-6
clone_size: NA
j_call: TRBJ1-3
d_call: NA
cdr3_nt: TGTGCCAGCAGTTGGCCGGTAGGAAGTGGAAACACCATATATTTT
cdr3_aa: CASSWPVGSGNTIYF

v_call: TRBV5-1
clone_size: NA
j_call: TRBJ2-1
d_call: NA
cdr3_nt: TGCGCCAGCAGTTCCCGACTAAACAATGAGCAGTTCTTC
cdr3_aa: CASSSRLNNEQFF